This TCR beta chain came from a study of post-analysis software for immune sequencing data. Findings and limits, study-wide: TRBV5-6, TRBV5-1 and TRBV20-1 were among roughly 5 TRBV segments more frequent in patients than controls.

In the case of this clonotype: What it binds is unknown.

cDNA libraries for TCR beta contained unique molecular identifiers. Around 500,000 cDNA molecules came from roughly 0.93 to 9.6 million T cells. From the PCR reads, TCRdb called clonotypes with MiXCR, one entry per CDR3 protein. This sample carries 820,000 or so distinct CDR3 sequences, 53% of them seen once, and the ten largest clones take 4% to 5.5%. The V end was cut by 3 bases, the J end by 0 bases, with 6 bases between. Germline V gene data show CDR1 as LGHDT and CDR2 as YNNKEL (reference sequence). This CDR3 is 14 amino acids long. Sequencing used blood. The sequence derives from a girl aged 5-17 years with multiple sclerosis. The chain employs TRBV3-1 and TRBJ2-4; no clear D. The CDR3 DNA reads TGTGCCAGCAGCCAGGGTCTAGCCAAAAACATTCAGTACTTC. It translates to CASSQGLAKNIQYF.